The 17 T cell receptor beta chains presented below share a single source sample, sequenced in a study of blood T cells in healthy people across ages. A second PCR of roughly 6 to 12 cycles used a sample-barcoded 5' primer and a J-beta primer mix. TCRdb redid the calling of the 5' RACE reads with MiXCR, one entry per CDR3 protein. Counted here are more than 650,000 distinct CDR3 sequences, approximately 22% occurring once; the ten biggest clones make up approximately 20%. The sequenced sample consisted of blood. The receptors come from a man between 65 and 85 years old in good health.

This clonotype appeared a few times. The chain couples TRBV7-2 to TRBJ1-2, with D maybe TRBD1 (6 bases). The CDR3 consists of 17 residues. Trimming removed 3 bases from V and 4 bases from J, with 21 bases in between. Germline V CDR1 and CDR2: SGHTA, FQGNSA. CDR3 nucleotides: TGTGCCAGCAGCTTCGGGACAACTGAACTAAAGCTCTATGGCTACACCTTC. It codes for CASSFGTTELKLYGYTF.

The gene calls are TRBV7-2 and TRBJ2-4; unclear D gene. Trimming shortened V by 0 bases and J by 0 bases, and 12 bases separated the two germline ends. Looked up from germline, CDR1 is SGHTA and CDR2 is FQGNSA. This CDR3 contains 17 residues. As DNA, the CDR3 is TGTGCCAGCAGCTTAGCAAATGGGGTGATAGCCAAAAACATTCAGTACTTC. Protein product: CASSLANGVIAKNIQYF.

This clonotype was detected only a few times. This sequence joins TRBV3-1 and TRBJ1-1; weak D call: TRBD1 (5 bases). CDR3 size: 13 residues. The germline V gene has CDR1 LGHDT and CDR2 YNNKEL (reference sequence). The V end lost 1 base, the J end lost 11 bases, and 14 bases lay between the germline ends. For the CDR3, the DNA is TGTGCCAGCAGCCAAGGGGGACGCCTTGACGCTTTCTTT. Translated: CASSQGGRLDAFF. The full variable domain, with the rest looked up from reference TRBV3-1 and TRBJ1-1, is DTAVSQTPKYLVTQMGNDKSIKCEQNLGHDTMYWYKQDSKKFLKIMFSYNNKELIINETVPNRFSPKSPDKAHLNLHINSLELGDSAVYFCASSQGGRLDAFFGQGTRLTVV.

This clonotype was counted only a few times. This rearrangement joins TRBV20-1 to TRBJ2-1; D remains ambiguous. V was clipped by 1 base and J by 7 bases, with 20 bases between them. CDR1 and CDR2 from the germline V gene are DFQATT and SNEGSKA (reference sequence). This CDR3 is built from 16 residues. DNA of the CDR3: TGCAGTGCTAGAGCTTCCTTCGGAACAAGGAATAATGAGCAGTTCTTC. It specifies CSARASFGTRNNEQFF.

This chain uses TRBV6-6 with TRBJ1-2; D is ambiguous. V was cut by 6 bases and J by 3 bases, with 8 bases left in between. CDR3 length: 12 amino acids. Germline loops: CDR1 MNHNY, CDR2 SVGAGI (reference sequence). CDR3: CASRERDYGYTF. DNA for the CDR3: TGTGCCAGCAGGGAAAGGGACTATGGCTACACCTTC.

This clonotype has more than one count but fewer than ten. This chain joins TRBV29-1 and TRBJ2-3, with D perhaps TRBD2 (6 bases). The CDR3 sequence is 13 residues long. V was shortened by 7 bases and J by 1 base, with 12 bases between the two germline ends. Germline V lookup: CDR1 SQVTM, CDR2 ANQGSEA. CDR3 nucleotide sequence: TGCAGCGGGACCGGCGGGGGCACAGATACGCAGTATTTT. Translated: CSGTGGGTDTQYF.

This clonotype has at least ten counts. This chain's CDR3 is CASRWGSEDGYTF. As DNA, the CDR3 is TGTGCCAGCAGGTGGGGCTCTGAAGATGGCTACACCTTC. The chain couples TRBV7-9 to TRBJ1-2; tentative D call: TRBD1 (5 bases). V lost 6 bases and J 6 bases, leaving 14 bases between the germline ends. The germline CDR1 and CDR2 sequences are SEHNR and FQNEAQ (reference sequence). The CDR3 has 13 amino acids.

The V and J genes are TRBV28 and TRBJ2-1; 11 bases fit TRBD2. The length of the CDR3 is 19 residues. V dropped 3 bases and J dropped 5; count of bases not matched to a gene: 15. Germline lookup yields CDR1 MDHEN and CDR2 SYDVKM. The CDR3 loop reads CASSFSPAHVAGGNNEQFF. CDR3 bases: TGTGCCAGCAGTTTCTCTCCGGCCCATGTAGCGGGGGGGAACAATGAGCAGTTCTTC.

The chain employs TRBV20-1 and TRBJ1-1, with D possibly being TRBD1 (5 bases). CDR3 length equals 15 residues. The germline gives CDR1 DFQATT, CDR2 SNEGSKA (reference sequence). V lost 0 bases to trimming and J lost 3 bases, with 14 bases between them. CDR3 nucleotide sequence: TGCAGTGCTAGAGATCATGGGTTGGGGGACACTGAAGCTTTCTTT. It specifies CSARDHGLGDTEAFF.

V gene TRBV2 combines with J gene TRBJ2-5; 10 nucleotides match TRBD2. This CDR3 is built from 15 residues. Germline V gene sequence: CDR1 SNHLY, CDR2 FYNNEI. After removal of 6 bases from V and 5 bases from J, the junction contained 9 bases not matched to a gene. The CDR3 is CASRETSGVVETQYF. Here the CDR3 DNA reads TGTGCCAGCAGGGAAACTAGCGGGGTGGTCGAGACCCAGTACTTC.

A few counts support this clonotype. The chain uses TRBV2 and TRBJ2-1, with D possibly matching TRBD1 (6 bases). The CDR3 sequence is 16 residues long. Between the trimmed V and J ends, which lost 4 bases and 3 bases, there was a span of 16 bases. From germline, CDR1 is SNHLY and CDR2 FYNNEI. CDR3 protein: CASSGLSGHYYNEQFF. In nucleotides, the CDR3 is TGTGCCAGCAGTGGTCTGTCGGGACACTACTACAATGAGCAGTTCTTC.

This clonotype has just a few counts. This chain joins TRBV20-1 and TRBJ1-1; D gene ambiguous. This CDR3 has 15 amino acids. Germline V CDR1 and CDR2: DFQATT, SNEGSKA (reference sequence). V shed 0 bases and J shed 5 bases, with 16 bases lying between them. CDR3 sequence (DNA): TGCAGTGCTAGAGATTCCGGCTCAGCTAGGACTGAAGCTTTCTTT. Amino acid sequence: CSARDSGSARTEAFF.

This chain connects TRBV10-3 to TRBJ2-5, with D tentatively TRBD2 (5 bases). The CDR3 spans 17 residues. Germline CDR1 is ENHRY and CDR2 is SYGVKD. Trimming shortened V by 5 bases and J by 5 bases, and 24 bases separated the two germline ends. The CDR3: CAISPSSPAISGETQYF. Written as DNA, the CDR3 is TGTGCCATCAGTCCCAGCAGTCCCGCAATCTCGGGGGAGACCCAGTACTTC.

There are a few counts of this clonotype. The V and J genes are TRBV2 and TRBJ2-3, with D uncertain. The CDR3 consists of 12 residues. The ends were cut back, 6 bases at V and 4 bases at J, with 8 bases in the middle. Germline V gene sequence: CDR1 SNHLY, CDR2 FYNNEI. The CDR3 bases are TGTGCCAGCAGGATAGGGCCAGATACGCAGTATTTT. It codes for CASRIGPDTQYF.

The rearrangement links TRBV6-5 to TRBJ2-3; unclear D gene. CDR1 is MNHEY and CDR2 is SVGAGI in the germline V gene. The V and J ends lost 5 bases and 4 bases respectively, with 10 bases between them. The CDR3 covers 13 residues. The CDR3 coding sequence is TGTGCCAGCAGTCGACTCGTATCAGATACGCAGTATTTT. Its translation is CASSRLVSDTQYF.

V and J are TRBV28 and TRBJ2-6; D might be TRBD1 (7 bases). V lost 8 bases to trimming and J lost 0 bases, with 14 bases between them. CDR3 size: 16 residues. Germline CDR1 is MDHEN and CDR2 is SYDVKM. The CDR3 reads CASGGTVDSGANVLTF. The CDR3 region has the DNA TGTGCCAGCGGGGGGACAGTTGACTCTGGGGCCAACGTCCTGACTTTC. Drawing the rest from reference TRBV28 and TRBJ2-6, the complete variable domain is DVKVTQSSRYLVKRTGEKVFLECVQDMDHENMFWYRQDPGLGLRLIYFSYDVKMKEKGDIPEGYSVSREKKERFSLILESASTNQTSMYLCASGGTVDSGANVLTFGAGSRLTVL.

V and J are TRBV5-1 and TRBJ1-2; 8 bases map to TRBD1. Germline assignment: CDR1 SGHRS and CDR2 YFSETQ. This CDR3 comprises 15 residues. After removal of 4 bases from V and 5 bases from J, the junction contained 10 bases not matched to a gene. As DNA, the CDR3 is TGCGCCAGCAGCATACAGGGACAGGTCGATTATGGCTACACCTTC. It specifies CASSIQGQVDYGYTF.